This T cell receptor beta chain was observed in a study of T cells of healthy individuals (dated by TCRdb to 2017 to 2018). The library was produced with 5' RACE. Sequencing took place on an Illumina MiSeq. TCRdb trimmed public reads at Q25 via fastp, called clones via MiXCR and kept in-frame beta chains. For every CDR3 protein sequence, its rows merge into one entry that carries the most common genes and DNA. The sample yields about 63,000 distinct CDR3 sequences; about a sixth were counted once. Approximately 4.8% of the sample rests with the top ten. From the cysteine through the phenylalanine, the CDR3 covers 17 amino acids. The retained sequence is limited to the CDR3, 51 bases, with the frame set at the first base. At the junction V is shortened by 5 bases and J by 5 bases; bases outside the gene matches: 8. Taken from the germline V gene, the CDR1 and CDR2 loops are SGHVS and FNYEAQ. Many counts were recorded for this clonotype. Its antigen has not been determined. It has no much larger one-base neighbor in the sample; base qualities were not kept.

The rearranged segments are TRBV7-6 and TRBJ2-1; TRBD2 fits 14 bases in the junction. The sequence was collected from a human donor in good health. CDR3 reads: CASSPGTSGSVDNEQFF. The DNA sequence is TGTGCCAGCAGCCCCGGGACTAGCGGGAGTGTCGACAATGAGCAGTTCTTC.